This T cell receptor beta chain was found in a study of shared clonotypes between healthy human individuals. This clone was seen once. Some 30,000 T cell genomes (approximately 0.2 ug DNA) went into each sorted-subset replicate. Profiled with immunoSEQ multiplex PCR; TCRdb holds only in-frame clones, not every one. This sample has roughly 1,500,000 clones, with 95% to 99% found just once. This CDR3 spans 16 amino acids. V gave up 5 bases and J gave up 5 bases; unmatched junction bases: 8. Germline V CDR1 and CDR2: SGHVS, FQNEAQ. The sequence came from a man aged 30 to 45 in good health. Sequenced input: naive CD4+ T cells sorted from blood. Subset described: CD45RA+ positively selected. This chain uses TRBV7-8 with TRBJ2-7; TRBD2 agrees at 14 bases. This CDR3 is CASSTLGLAGGNEQYF. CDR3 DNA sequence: TGTGCCAGCAGCACACTCGGACTAGCGGGAGGTAACGAGCAGTACTTC.